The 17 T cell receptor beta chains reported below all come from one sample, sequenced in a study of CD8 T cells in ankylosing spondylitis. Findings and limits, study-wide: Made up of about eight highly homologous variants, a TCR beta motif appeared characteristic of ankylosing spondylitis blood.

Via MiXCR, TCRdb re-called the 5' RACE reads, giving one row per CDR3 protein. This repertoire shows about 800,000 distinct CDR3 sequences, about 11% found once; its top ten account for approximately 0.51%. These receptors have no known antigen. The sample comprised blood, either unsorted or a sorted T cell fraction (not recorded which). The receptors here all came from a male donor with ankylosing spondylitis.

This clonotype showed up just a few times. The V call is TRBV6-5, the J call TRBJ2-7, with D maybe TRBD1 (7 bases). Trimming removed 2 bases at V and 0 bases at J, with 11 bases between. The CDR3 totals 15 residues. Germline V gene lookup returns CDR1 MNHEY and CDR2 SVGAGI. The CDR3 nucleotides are TGTGCCAGCAGTTACGGCAGGGGGGACTCCTACGAGCAGTACTTC. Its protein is CASSYGRGDSYEQYF.

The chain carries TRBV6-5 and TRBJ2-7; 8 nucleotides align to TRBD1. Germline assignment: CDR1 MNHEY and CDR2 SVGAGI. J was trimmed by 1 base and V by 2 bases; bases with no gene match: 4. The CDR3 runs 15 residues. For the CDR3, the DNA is TGTGCCAGCAGTTACACGACAGGGGTTTCCTACGAGCAGTACTTC. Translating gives CASSYTTGVSYEQYF.

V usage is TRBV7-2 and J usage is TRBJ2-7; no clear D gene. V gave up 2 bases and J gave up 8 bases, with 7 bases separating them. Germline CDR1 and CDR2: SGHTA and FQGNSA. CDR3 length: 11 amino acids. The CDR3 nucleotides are TGTGCCAGCAGCTTACTACGTCAGCAGTACTTC. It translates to CASSLLRQQYF.

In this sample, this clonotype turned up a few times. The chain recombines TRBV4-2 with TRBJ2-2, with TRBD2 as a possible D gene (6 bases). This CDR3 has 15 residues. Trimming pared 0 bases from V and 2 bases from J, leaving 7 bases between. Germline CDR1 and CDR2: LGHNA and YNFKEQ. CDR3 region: CASSQETRNTGELFF. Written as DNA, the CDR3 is TGTGCCAGCAGCCAAGAGACTAGAAACACCGGGGAGCTGTTTTTT.

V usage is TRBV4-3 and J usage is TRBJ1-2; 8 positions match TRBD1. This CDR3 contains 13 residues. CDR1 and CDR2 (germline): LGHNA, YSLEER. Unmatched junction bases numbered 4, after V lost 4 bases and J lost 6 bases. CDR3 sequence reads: CASSRTTGDGYTF. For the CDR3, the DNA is TGCGCCAGCAGCCGGACGACAGGGGATGGCTACACCTTC.

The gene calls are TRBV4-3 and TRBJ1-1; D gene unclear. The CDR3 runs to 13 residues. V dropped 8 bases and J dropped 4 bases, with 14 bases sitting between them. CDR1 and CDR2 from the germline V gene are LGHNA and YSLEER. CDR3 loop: CASHDLGSTEAFF. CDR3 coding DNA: TGCGCCAGCCACGACCTGGGGAGCACTGAAGCTTTCTTT.

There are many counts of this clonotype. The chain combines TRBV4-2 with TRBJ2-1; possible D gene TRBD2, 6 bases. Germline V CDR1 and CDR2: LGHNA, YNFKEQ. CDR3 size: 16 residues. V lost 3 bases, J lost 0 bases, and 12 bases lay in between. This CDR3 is CASSQIAVSSYNEQFF. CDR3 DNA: TGTGCCAGCAGCCAGATAGCGGTTAGCTCCTACAATGAGCAGTTCTTC.

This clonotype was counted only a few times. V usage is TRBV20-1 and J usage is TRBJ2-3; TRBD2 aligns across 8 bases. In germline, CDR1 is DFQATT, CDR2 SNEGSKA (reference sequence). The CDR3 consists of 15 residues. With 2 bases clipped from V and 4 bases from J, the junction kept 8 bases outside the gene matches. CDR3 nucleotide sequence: TGCAGTGCTAGATCGTTAGCGGGAACCCCAGATACGCAGTATTTT. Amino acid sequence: CSARSLAGTPDTQYF.

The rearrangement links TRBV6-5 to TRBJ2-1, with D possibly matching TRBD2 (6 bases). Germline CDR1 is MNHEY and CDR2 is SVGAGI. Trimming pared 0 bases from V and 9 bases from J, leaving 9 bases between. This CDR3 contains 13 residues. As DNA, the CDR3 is TGTGCCAGCAGTTACTCGGTTAGCGGTGAGCAGTTCTTC. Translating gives CASSYSVSGEQFF.

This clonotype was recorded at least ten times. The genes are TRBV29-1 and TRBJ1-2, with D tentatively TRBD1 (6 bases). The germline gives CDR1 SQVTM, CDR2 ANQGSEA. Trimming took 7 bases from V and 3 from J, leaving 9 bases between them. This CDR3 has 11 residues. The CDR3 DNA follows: TGCAGCGGGGGGCGCGACTATGGCTACACCTTC. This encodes CSGGRDYGYTF.

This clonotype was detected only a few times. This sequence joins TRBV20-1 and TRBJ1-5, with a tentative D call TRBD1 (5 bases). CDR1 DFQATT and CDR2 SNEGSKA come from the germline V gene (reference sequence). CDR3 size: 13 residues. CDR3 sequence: CSGTRDPYQPQHF. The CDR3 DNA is TGCAGCGGGACCAGGGATCCCTATCAGCCCCAGCATTTT.

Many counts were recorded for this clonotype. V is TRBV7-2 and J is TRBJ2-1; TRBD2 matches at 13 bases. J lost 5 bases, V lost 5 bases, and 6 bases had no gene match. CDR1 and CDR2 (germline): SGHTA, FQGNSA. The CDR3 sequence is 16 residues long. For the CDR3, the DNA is TGTGCCAGCAGCAGAACCGGGACTAGCGGGAACAATGAGCAGTTCTTC. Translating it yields CASSRTGTSGNNEQFF.

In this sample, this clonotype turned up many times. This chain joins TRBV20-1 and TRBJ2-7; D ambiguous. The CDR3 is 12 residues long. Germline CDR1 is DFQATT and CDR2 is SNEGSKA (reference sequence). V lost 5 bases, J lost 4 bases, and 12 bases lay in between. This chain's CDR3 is CSAGKMGYEQYF. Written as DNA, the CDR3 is TGCAGTGCTGGCAAAATGGGTTACGAGCAGTACTTC.

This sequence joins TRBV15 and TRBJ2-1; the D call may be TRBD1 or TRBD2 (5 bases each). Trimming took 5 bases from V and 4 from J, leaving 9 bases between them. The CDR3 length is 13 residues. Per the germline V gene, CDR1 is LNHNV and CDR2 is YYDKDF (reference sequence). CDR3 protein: CATSGTTYNEQFF. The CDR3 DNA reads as TGTGCCACCAGCGGGACCACATACAATGAGCAGTTCTTC.

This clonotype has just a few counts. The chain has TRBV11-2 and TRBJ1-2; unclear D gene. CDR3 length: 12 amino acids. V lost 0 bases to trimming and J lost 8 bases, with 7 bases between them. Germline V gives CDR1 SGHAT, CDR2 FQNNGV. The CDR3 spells CASSLDGAGYTF. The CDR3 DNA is TGTGCCAGCAGCTTAGACGGAGCCGGCTACACCTTC.

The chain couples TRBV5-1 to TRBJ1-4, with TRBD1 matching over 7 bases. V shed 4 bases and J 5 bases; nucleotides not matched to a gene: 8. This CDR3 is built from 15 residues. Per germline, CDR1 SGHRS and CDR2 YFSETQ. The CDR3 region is CASSQSGTENEKLFF. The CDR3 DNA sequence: TGCGCCAGCAGCCAATCCGGGACAGAGAATGAAAAACTGTTTTTT. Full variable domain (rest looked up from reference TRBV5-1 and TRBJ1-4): KAGVTQTPRYLIKTRGQQVTLSCSPISGHRSVSWYQQTPGQGLQFLFEYFSETQRNKGNFPGRFSGRQFSNSRSEMNVSTLELGDSALYLCASSQSGTENEKLFFGSGTQLSVL.

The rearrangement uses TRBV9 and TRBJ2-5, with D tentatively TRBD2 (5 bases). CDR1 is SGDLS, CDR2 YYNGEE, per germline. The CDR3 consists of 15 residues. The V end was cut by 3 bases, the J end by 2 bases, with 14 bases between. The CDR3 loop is CASSDGVAIQETQYF. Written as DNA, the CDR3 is TGTGCCAGCAGCGATGGGGTAGCGATTCAAGAGACCCAGTACTTC.